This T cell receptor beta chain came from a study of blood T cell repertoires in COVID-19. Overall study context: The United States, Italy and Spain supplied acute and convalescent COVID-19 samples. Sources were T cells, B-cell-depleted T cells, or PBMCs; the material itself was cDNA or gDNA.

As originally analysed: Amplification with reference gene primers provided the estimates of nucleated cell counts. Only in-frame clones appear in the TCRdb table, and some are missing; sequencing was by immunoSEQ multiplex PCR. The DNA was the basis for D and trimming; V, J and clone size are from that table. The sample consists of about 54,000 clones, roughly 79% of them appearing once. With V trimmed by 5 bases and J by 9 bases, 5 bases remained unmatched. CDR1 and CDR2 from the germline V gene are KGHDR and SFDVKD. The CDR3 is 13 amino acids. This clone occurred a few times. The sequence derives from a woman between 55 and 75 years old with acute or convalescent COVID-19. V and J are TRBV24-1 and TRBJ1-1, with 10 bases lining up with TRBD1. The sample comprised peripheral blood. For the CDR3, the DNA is TGTGCCACCAGTGGACCGGGACAGGGGCAAGCTTTCTTT. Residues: CATSGPGQGQAFF.